This is a list of T cell receptor beta chains from one sample in a study of memory CD4+ T cells and cytomegalovirus serostatus. Produced via immunoSEQ multiplex PCR; TCRdb's table is partial and in-frame only. The table shows 50,000 to 65,000 clones, with approximately 78% occurring only once. Source material: memory CD4+ T cells from blood. All receptors derive from an adult in good health and CMV-seronegative. Both conserved end residues are part of each CDR3. The D gene is left open where the match is weak. Expanded clones get a size class; other rows say once, few or many, or leave the size out.

abundance: -
j_gene: TRBJ1-1
v_gene: TRBV7-2
d_gene: -
CDR3aa: CASSFGDNLKTEAFF
CDR3nt: TGTGCCAGCAGCTTCGGCGACAACTTAAAGACTGAAGCTTTCTTT

abundance: -
j_gene: TRBJ1-6
v_gene: TRBV6-1
d_gene: TRBD1
CDR3aa: CASRGTGGAYSPLHF
CDR3nt: TGTGCCAGCAGAGGGACAGGGGGCGCCTATTCACCCCTCCACTTT

abundance: -
j_gene: TRBJ1-2
v_gene: TRBV4-3
d_gene: TRBD1
CDR3aa: CASSRDRGGRYGYTF
CDR3nt: TGCGCCAGCAGCCGAGACAGGGGAGGACGATATGGCTACACCTTC

abundance: few
j_gene: TRBJ2-6
v_gene: TRBV30
d_gene: -
CDR3aa: CAWSRDSGANVLTF
CDR3nt: TGTGCCTGGAGCAGGGACTCTGGGGCCAACGTCCTGACTTTC

abundance: -
j_gene: TRBJ2-7
v_gene: TRBV10-3
d_gene: -
CDR3aa: CAISEGWQNYEQYF
CDR3nt: TGTGCCATCAGTGAGGGGTGGCAGAACTACGAGCAGTACTTC

abundance: few
j_gene: TRBJ2-1
v_gene: TRBV4-2
d_gene: TRBD1
CDR3aa: CASSRPDRDNNEQFF
CDR3nt: TGTGCCAGCAGCCGACCGGACAGGGATAACAATGAGCAGTTCTTC

abundance: -
j_gene: TRBJ2-6
v_gene: TRBV19
d_gene: -
CDR3aa: CASSAMDSLASGANVLTF
CDR3nt: TGTGCCAGTAGTGCGATGGACAGCTTAGCTTCTGGGGCCAACGTCCTGACTTTC

abundance: -
j_gene: TRBJ1-6
v_gene: TRBV6-5
d_gene: TRBD1
CDR3aa: CASSSYRGDSPLHF
CDR3nt: TGTGCCAGCAGTAGCTACAGGGGGGATTCACCCCTCCACTTT

abundance: -
j_gene: TRBJ1-5
v_gene: TRBV11-3
d_gene: -
CDR3aa: CASSSTASGPQHF
CDR3nt: TGTGCCAGCAGCTCGACGGCCTCAGGGCCCCAGCATTTT

abundance: -
j_gene: TRBJ1-1
v_gene: TRBV25-1
d_gene: -
CDR3aa: CASTQGTSEAFF
CDR3nt: TGTGCCAGCACTCAGGGTACCTCTGAAGCTTTCTTT

abundance: -
j_gene: TRBJ1-6
v_gene: TRBV30
d_gene: -
CDR3aa: CAWRASMEESPLHF
CDR3nt: TGTGCCTGGAGGGCCAGTATGGAGGAATCACCCCTCCACTTT

abundance: -
j_gene: TRBJ1-2
v_gene: TRBV30
d_gene: -
CDR3aa: CAGRQAGGYTF
CDR3nt: TGTGCCGGGCGACAGGCTGGTGGCTACACCTTC

abundance: few
j_gene: TRBJ1-1
v_gene: TRBV5-5
d_gene: -
CDR3aa: CASSLVRTEAFF
CDR3nt: TGTGCCAGCAGCTTGGTTAGGACTGAAGCTTTCTTT

abundance: -
j_gene: TRBJ1-1
v_gene: TRBV5-1
d_gene: TRBD1
CDR3aa: CASSGTTGAGAEAFF
CDR3nt: TGCGCCAGCAGCGGAACAACAGGGGCGGGGGCTGAAGCTTTCTTT

abundance: -
j_gene: TRBJ2-3
v_gene: TRBV18
d_gene: -
CDR3aa: CASSRGQVLTDTQYF
CDR3nt: TGTGCCAGCTCACGGGGGCAGGTGTTGACAGATACGCAGTATTTT

abundance: -
j_gene: TRBJ2-2
v_gene: TRBV4-2
d_gene: -
CDR3aa: CASSQEATGELFF
CDR3nt: TGTGCCAGCAGCCAAGAGGCCACCGGGGAGCTGTTTTTT

abundance: -
j_gene: TRBJ1-5
v_gene: TRBV2
d_gene: -
CDR3aa: CASSVRGPQHF
CDR3nt: TGTGCCAGCAGCGTCCGGGGGCCCCAGCATTTT

abundance: -
j_gene: TRBJ2-7
v_gene: TRBV30
d_gene: -
CDR3aa: CAWSSEYEQYF
CDR3nt: TGTGCCTGGAGTTCAGAATACGAGCAGTACTTC

abundance: -
j_gene: TRBJ2-7
v_gene: TRBV7-2
d_gene: -
CDR3aa: CASSLVRAPEQYF
CDR3nt: TGTGCCAGCAGCTTAGTACGAGCGCCCGAGCAGTACTTC

abundance: few
j_gene: TRBJ1-1
v_gene: TRBV6-5
d_gene: -
CDR3aa: CASRQNKATEAFF
CDR3nt: TGTGCCAGCAGGCAAAATAAAGCCACTGAAGCTTTCTTT

abundance: -
j_gene: TRBJ1-4
v_gene: TRBV5-3
d_gene: TRBD1
CDR3aa: CARSPREVPGQGEKLFF
CDR3nt: TGTGCCAGAAGCCCCCGGGAGGTACCGGGACAGGGGGAAAAACTGTTTTTT

abundance: -
j_gene: TRBJ2-1
v_gene: TRBV7-6
d_gene: -
CDR3aa: CASSLRDRNNEQFF
CDR3nt: TGTGCCAGCAGCTTGCGGGACAGAAACAATGAGCAGTTCTTC

abundance: once
j_gene: TRBJ2-5
v_gene: TRBV5-6
d_gene: -
CDR3aa: CASSRGGQETQYF
CDR3nt: TGTGCCAGCAGCCGCGGAGGGCAAGAGACCCAGTACTTC

abundance: -
j_gene: TRBJ2-7
v_gene: TRBV5-6
d_gene: TRBD1
CDR3aa: CASSRTGDEQYF
CDR3nt: TGTGCCAGCAGTCGGACAGGGGACGAGCAGTACTTC

abundance: -
j_gene: TRBJ2-7
v_gene: TRBV7-6
d_gene: TRBD1
CDR3aa: CASSLGAGQGDEQYF
CDR3nt: TGTGCCAGCAGCTTAGGCGCGGGACAGGGCGACGAGCAGTACTTC

abundance: -
j_gene: TRBJ1-5
v_gene: TRBV7-8
d_gene: TRBD1
CDR3aa: CASSPGTGGLQPQHF
CDR3nt: TGTGCCAGCAGCCCAGGCACAGGGGGCCTTCAGCCCCAGCATTTT

abundance: medium-sized
j_gene: TRBJ1-1
v_gene: TRBV7-9
d_gene: -
CDR3aa: CASSLGSEAFF
CDR3nt: TGTGCCAGCAGCTTAGGATCCGAAGCTTTCTTT

abundance: -
j_gene: TRBJ2-6
v_gene: TRBV27
d_gene: TRBD1
CDR3aa: CASSPGTGGPSGANVLTF
CDR3nt: TGTGCCAGCAGTCCAGGGACAGGGGGCCCTTCTGGGGCCAACGTCCTGACTTTC

abundance: -
j_gene: TRBJ2-2
v_gene: TRBV7-8
d_gene: TRBD1
CDR3aa: CASSATGGLGELFF
CDR3nt: TGTGCCAGCAGCGCGACAGGGGGACTAGGGGAGCTGTTTTTT

abundance: -
j_gene: TRBJ2-2
v_gene: TRBV28
d_gene: -
CDR3aa: CASSYLGSGTGRINTGELFF
CDR3nt: TGTGCCAGCAGTTATTTGGGGTCGGGTACAGGGAGAATAAACACCGGGGAGCTGTTTTTT

abundance: -
j_gene: TRBJ1-5
v_gene: TRBV27
d_gene: -
CDR3aa: CASSPSRMSNQPQHF
CDR3nt: TGTGCCAGCAGCCCGTCGAGAATGAGCAATCAGCCCCAGCATTTT

abundance: -
j_gene: TRBJ1-5
v_gene: TRBV19
d_gene: TRBD1
CDR3aa: CASSNPYRGVGQPQHF
CDR3nt: TGTGCCAGTAGTAATCCGTACAGGGGAGTCGGTCAGCCCCAGCATTTT

abundance: -
j_gene: TRBJ1-2
v_gene: TRBV5-5
d_gene: -
CDR3aa: CASSPEQGSYGYTF
CDR3nt: TGTGCCAGCAGCCCCGAACAGGGCTCATATGGCTACACCTTC

abundance: -
j_gene: TRBJ1-1
v_gene: TRBV19
d_gene: -
CDR3aa: CASSQGLNTEAFF
CDR3nt: TGTGCCAGTAGTCAGGGCCTGAACACTGAAGCTTTCTTT

abundance: -
j_gene: TRBJ1-1
v_gene: TRBV19
d_gene: -
CDR3aa: CASSDFGWNTEAFF
CDR3nt: TGTGCCAGTAGTGATTTCGGTTGGAACACTGAAGCTTTCTTT

abundance: -
j_gene: TRBJ2-3
v_gene: TRBV19
d_gene: TRBD2
CDR3aa: CASSARLAGGRTDTQYF
CDR3nt: TGTGCCAGTAGTGCCCGACTAGCGGGGGGACGCACAGATACGCAGTATTTT

abundance: -
j_gene: TRBJ1-5
v_gene: TRBV18
d_gene: -
CDR3aa: CASSPDGSSPQHF
CDR3nt: TGTGCCAGCTCACCAGATGGTAGCTCGCCCCAGCATTTT

abundance: once
j_gene: TRBJ2-1
v_gene: TRBV19
d_gene: TRBD1
CDR3aa: CATRMDRSSYNEQFF
CDR3nt: TGTGCCACCCGGATGGACAGGAGCTCCTACAATGAGCAGTTCTTC

abundance: -
j_gene: TRBJ2-5
v_gene: TRBV5-1
d_gene: TRBD2
CDR3aa: CASNGGAAETQYF
CDR3nt: TGCGCCAGCAACGGGGGGGCGGCGGAGACCCAGTACTTC

abundance: -
j_gene: TRBJ2-5
v_gene: TRBV5-1
d_gene: -
CDR3aa: CASSLLGQETQYF
CDR3nt: TGCGCCAGCAGCTTGCTCGGGCAAGAGACCCAGTACTTC

abundance: medium-sized
j_gene: TRBJ2-5
v_gene: TRBV28
d_gene: -
CDR3aa: CASTRGIRGIEETQYF
CDR3nt: TGTGCCAGCACCCGGGGGATCCGGGGTATTGAAGAGACCCAGTACTTC

abundance: few
j_gene: TRBJ2-5
v_gene: TRBV4-2
d_gene: -
CDR3aa: CASSHLGETQYF
CDR3nt: TGTGCCAGCAGCCATCTCGGAGAGACCCAGTACTTC

abundance: -
j_gene: TRBJ2-1
v_gene: TRBV28
d_gene: -
CDR3aa: CASKGGGPVREQFF
CDR3nt: TGTGCCAGCAAGGGGGGCGGGCCCGTTAGGGAGCAGTTCTTC

abundance: once
j_gene: TRBJ2-5
v_gene: TRBV4-1
d_gene: TRBD2
CDR3aa: CASSHTGGAGLVETQYF
CDR3nt: TGCGCCAGCAGCCACACTGGGGGAGCGGGGTTGGTAGAGACCCAGTACTTC

abundance: few
j_gene: TRBJ1-1
v_gene: TRBV7-9
d_gene: TRBD1
CDR3aa: CASSLGDRGTEAFF
CDR3nt: TGTGCCAGCAGCCTAGGGGACAGGGGCACTGAAGCTTTCTTT

abundance: -
j_gene: TRBJ1-1
v_gene: TRBV5-4
d_gene: -
CDR3aa: CASSSPRSTEAFF
CDR3nt: TGTGCCAGCAGCTCCCCCAGGAGCACTGAAGCTTTCTTT

abundance: -
j_gene: TRBJ2-7
v_gene: TRBV6-6
d_gene: -
CDR3aa: CASSYGQTYEQYF
CDR3nt: TGTGCCAGCAGTTACGGGCAGACCTACGAGCAGTACTTC

abundance: once
j_gene: TRBJ1-2
v_gene: TRBV18
d_gene: -
CDR3aa: CASSPDPNYGYTF
CDR3nt: TGTGCCAGCTCACCCGACCCGAACTATGGCTACACCTTC

abundance: -
j_gene: TRBJ1-5
v_gene: TRBV6-1
d_gene: -
CDR3aa: CATRWGIQGNQPQHF
CDR3nt: TGTGCCACCCGGTGGGGGATACAAGGCAATCAGCCCCAGCATTTT

abundance: -
j_gene: TRBJ1-1
v_gene: TRBV6-6
d_gene: -
CDR3aa: CASSPGWPYPEAFF
CDR3nt: TGTGCCAGCAGCCCCGGTTGGCCTTACCCTGAAGCTTTCTTT

abundance: -
j_gene: TRBJ2-5
v_gene: TRBV5-6
d_gene: -
CDR3aa: CASSLGRVQETQYF
CDR3nt: TGTGCCAGCAGCTTGGGGCGGGTACAAGAGACCCAGTACTTC